The 16 T cell receptor beta chains in this list originate from one sample, sequenced in a study of blood T cell repertoires in COVID-19. The assay was immunoSEQ multiplex PCR, and TCRdb's table has in-frame clones only and misses some. The data show around 290,000 clones, approximately 85% seen once. The sequencing input was PBMCs or T cells enriched from blood (not recorded which). These receptor sequences come from a young woman who had recovered from COVID-19.

The chain combines TRBV28 with TRBJ2-2; 11 bases are a match to TRBD2. V shed 5 bases and J 5 bases; nucleotides not matched to a gene: 4. Looked up from germline, CDR1 is MDHEN and CDR2 is SYDVKM. The CDR3 loop spans 15 amino acids. DNA of the CDR3: TGTGCCAGCAGTGGTCTAGCGGGAGGAACCGGGGAGCTGTTTTTT. This gives the protein CASSGLAGGTGELFF.

This chain joins TRBV18 and TRBJ1-1; TRBD1 agrees at 7 bases. V lost 2 bases to trimming and J lost 5 bases; unmatched junction nucleotides: 11. The CDR3 totals 16 residues. CDR1 and CDR2 (germline): KGHSH, LQKENI. The CDR3 DNA reads TGTGCCAGCTCACCATTGAACGCAGGGGGAATTACTGAAGCTTTCTTT. Amino acid sequence: CASSPLNAGGITEAFF.

The rearrangement joins TRBV5-6 to TRBJ1-2; a weak D match, TRBD1 (6 bases). The CDR3 has 17 amino acids. The germline V gene encodes CDR1 SGHDT and CDR2 YYEEEE. The ends were cut back, 4 bases at V and 4 bases at J, with 23 bases in the middle. CDR3 sequence (DNA): TGTGCCAGCAGCACATACCGCGTGACAGGCCCGATCTATGGCTACACCTTC. This encodes CASSTYRVTGPIYGYTF.

The chain combines TRBV28 with TRBJ1-6, with a possible D match to TRBD1 (6 bases). Germline CDR1 and CDR2: MDHEN and SYDVKM. The ends were cut back, 3 bases at V and 0 bases at J, with 15 bases in the middle. CDR3 length equals 18 residues. The CDR3 DNA reads as TGTGCCAGCAGTTTCAAACAGGGTCTGAGCTCCTATAATTCACCCCTCCACTTT. Amino acids: CASSFKQGLSSYNSPLHF.

The chain couples TRBV7-2 to TRBJ2-5; 13 bases agree with TRBD2. The germline V gene has CDR1 SGHTA and CDR2 FQGNSA. The CDR3 length is 14 residues. The V gene end was trimmed by 6 bases and the J gene end by 4 bases; junction bases not matched to a gene: 2. This CDR3 reads CASRLAGGPETQYF. As DNA, the CDR3 is TGTGCCAGCAGACTAGCGGGGGGGCCAGAGACCCAGTACTTC.

The gene calls are TRBV27 and TRBJ2-1; possibly TRBD2 for D (5 bases). The CDR3 extends over 16 amino acids. Trimming took off 0 bases at V and 5 bases at J, with 14 bases between the two ends. Germline CDR1 reads MNHEY; CDR2 reads SMNVEV (reference sequence). The chain's CDR3 is CASSLSWGVPNNEQFF. The CDR3 coding sequence is TGTGCCAGCAGTTTATCTTGGGGAGTTCCGAACAATGAGCAGTTCTTC.

The table lists this clone with a few counts. This chain connects TRBV10-3 to TRBJ2-5, with 8 bases fitting TRBD1. The CDR3 totals 13 residues. The V gene end was trimmed by 4 bases and the J gene end by 4 bases; junction bases not matched to a gene: 2. CDR1 ENHRY and CDR2 SYGVKD come from the germline V gene. This chain's CDR3 is CAISGQGRETQYF. DNA of the CDR3: TGTGCCATCAGTGGACAGGGGAGAGAGACCCAGTACTTC.

The rearrangement links TRBV27 to TRBJ2-3; 8 bases agree with TRBD2. CDR1 MNHEY and CDR2 SMNVEV come from the germline V gene (reference sequence). V shed 6 bases, J shed 4 bases, and the junction held 9 bases outside the gene matches. CDR3 length: 15 amino acids. DNA of the CDR3: TGTGCCAGCAGGAATGGGCGGGGGGTACCAGATACGCAGTATTTT. Amino acids: CASRNGRGVPDTQYF.

V and J are TRBV10-3 and TRBJ2-5; 7 bases agree with TRBD2. Germline V gives CDR1 ENHRY, CDR2 SYGVKD. The V and J ends lost 6 bases and 4 bases, in that order; junction bases with no gene match: 5. The CDR3 consists of 13 residues. As DNA, the CDR3 is TGTGCCATCAGACAGACTAGCCCAGAGACCCAGTACTTC. Translation gives CAIRQTSPETQYF.

This sequence joins TRBV5-1 and TRBJ2-2; 9 nucleotides align to TRBD1. Germline CDR1 is SGHRS and CDR2 is YFSETQ. V dropped 5 bases and J dropped 7; count of bases not matched to a gene: 6. This CDR3 contains 14 residues. The CDR3 coding sequence is TGCGCCAGCAGACCCGACAGGGGGAACGGGGAGCTGTTTTTT. It yields the protein CASRPDRGNGELFF.

The chain employs TRBV11-2 and TRBJ1-4; 8 bases line up with TRBD1. This CDR3 contains 14 residues. Germline V gene lookup returns CDR1 SGHAT and CDR2 FQNNGV. The V and J ends lost 5 bases and 3 bases, in that order; junction bases with no gene match: 2. CDR3: CASSRDRPNEKLFF. In nucleotides, the CDR3 is TGTGCCAGCAGCAGGGACAGGCCTAATGAAAAACTGTTTTTT.

This chain joins TRBV11-3 and TRBJ2-7; tentative D call: TRBD1 (5 bases). V lost 1 base and J 9 bases, leaving 13 bases between the germline ends. This CDR3 has 13 residues. The germline CDR1 and CDR2 sequences are SGHNT and YENEEA. Written as DNA, the CDR3 is TGTGCCAGCAGCTTAGGAGTTGGGGCGCGGCAGTACTTC. Translation: CASSLGVGARQYF.

The CDR3 sequence: CASSLTPGQGTEAFF. CDR3 nucleotide sequence: TGCGCCAGCAGCTTAACACCGGGACAGGGGACTGAAGCTTTCTTT. The chain has TRBV5-1 and TRBJ1-1, with 10 bases that match TRBD1. The V segment lost 2 bases and the J segment 5 bases; nucleotides outside the gene matches: 6. The CDR3 is 15 residues long. Per germline, CDR1 SGHRS and CDR2 YFSETQ. Full variable domain (missing parts from reference TRBV5-1 and TRBJ1-1): KAGVTQTPRYLIKTRGQQVTLSCSPISGHRSVSWYQQTPGQGLQFLFEYFSETQRNKGNFPGRFSGRQFSNSRSEMNVSTLELGDSALYLCASSLTPGQGTEAFFGQGTRLTVV.

This chain connects TRBV12-3 or TRBV12-4 to TRBJ2-7; D call uncertain. V lost 6 bases and J lost 3, with 9 bases in between. The CDR3 runs 12 residues. The CDR3 DNA follows: TGTGCCAGCAGCTTCGTCTTCTACGAGCAGTACTTC. It translates to CASSFVFYEQYF.

Only one count was recorded for this clone. V and J are TRBV27 and TRBJ2-2, with a weak D call TRBD1 (5 bases). Germline V gene sequence: CDR1 MNHEY, CDR2 SMNVEV (reference sequence). Trimming removed 11 bases at V and 6 bases at J, with 25 bases between. The CDR3 length is 16 residues. CDR3: CASSEVQGRSAGELFF. As DNA, the CDR3 is TGTGCCTCCTCAGAGGTCCAGGGTAGGTCGGCCGGGGAGCTGTTTTTT.

The V gene is TRBV6-5, the J gene TRBJ2-1; a weak D match, TRBD1 (6 bases). Trimming stripped 7 bases from V and 7 bases from J, with 17 bases between. In germline, CDR1 is MNHEY, CDR2 SVGAGI. This CDR3 spans 14 amino acids. The DNA for the CDR3 is TGTGCCAGCATCACCGGGACAAATAGGAATGAGCAGTTCTTC. It encodes CASITGTNRNEQFF.